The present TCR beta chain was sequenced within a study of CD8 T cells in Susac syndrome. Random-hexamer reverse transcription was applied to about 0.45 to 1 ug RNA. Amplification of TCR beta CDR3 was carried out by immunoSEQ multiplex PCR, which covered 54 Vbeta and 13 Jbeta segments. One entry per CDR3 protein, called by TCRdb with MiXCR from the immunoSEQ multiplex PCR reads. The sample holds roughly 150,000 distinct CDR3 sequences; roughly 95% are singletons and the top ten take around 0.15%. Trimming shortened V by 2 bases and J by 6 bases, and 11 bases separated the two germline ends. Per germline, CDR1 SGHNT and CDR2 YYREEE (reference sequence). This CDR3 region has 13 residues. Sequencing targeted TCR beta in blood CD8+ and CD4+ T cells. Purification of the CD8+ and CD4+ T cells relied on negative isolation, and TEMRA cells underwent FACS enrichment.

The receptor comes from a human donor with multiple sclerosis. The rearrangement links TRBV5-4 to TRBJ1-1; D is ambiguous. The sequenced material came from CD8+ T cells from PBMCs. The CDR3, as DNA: TGTGCCAGCAGCTTTTCGGGAGGGTCTGAAGCTTTCTTT. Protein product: CASSFSGGSEAFF. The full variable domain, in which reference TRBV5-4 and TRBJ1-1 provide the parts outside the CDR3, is ETGVTQSPTHLIKTRGQQVTLRCSSQSGHNTVSWYQQALGQGPQFIFQYYREEENGRGNFPPRFSGLQFPNYSSELNVNALELDDSALYLCASSFSGGSEAFFGQGTRLTVV.